This T cell receptor (beta chain) was documented in a study of blood T cell repertoires in COVID-19. Background on the study: Acute and convalescent COVID-19 specimens originated in the United States, Italy and Spain. From T cells, B-cell-depleted T cells, or PBMCs came the material, which was cDNA or gDNA.

The CDR3 is 12 residues long. Per the germline V gene, CDR1 is LGHDT and CDR2 is YNNKEL (reference sequence). Between the trimmed V and J ends, which lost 5 bases and 5 bases, there was a span of 8 bases. The authors' processing: Amplification of reference gene primers provided the estimated nucleated cell counts. The table came from immunoSEQ multiplex PCR; TCRdb's copy has only in-frame clones and leaves some out. Clone size and V and J calls were adopted from that table, with D and trimming inferred from the DNA. The sample holds some 150,000 clones, 80% seen once. The sequence was obtained from a man aged 60 to 75 with active or convalescent COVID-19. Sequenced input: peripheral blood. This chain joins TRBV3-1 (or the pseudogene TRBV3-2) and TRBJ2-3; D might be TRBD1 (5 bases). CDR3 protein: CASSFRVDTQYF. CDR3 bases: TGTGCCAGCAGCTTCAGGGTAGATACGCAGTATTTT.